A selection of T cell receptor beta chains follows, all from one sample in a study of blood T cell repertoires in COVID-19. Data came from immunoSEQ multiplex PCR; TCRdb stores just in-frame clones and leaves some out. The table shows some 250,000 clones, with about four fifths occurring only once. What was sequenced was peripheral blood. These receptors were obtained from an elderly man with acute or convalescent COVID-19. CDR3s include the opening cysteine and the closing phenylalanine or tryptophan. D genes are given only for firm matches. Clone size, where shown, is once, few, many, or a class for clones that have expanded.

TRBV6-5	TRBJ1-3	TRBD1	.	TGTGCCAGCAGCTTATCAGGGGGCTCTGGAAACACCATATATTTT	CASSLSGGSGNTIYF
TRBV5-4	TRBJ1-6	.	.	TGTGCCAGCAGCTTGCAGATAATTAATTCACCCCTCCACTTT	CASSLQIINSPLHF
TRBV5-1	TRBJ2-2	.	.	TGCGCCAGCAGCGCGACAGGGAACACCGGGGAGCTGTTTTTT	CASSATGNTGELFF
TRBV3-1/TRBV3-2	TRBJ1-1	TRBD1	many	TGTGCCAGCAGCCAACCACAGGGGACTGAAGCTTTCTTT	CASSQPQGTEAFF
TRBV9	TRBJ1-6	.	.	TGTGCCAGCAGCCTTGACACTTATTCACCCCTCCACTTT	CASSLDTYSPLHF
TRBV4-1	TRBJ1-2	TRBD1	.	TGCGCCAGCAGCCAAGAGACAGGGTTGGGCTACACCTTC	CASSQETGLGYTF
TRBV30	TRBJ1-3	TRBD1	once	TGTGCCTGGAGTGGCGGGACAGCCTCTGGAAACACCATATATTTT	CAWSGGTASGNTIYF
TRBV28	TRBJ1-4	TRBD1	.	TGTGCCAGCAGTTTCCGGACAGGGTTTGGTGAAAAACTGTTTTTT	CASSFRTGFGEKLFF
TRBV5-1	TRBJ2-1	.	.	TGCGCCAGCAGCTTGGAGAAGACTATGAGCTCCTACAATGAGCAGTTCTTC	CASSLEKTMSSYNEQFF
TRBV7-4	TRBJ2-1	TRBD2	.	TGTGCCAGCAGCTCCCCCCGGGTTCAGCGGGGTCCATACAATGAGCAGTTCTTC	CASSSPRVQRGPYNEQFF
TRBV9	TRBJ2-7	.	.	TGTGCCAGCAGCGCGGGTCTTAACTCCTACGAGCAGTACTTC	CASSAGLNSYEQYF
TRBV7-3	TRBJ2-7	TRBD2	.	TGTGCCAGCAGCCCCAATCCTAGCGGGTACCACTACGAGCAGTACTTC	CASSPNPSGYHYEQYF
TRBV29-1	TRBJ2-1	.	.	TGCAGCGCGGAGGGGACAGAGCAGTTCTTC	CSAEGTEQFF
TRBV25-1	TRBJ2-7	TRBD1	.	TGTGCCAGCAGCCAAGACAGGGTCTCTTCCTACGAGCAGTACTTC	CASSQDRVSSYEQYF
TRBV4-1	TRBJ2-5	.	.	TGCGCCAGCAGCCAAGATGTCAGGGGCGGGGAGACCCAGTACTTC	CASSQDVRGGETQYF
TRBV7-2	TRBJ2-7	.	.	TGTGCCAGCACCCAGGTGCCCTACGAGCAGTACTTC	CASTQVPYEQYF
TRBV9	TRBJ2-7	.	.	TGTGCCAGCAGCGTAGGACAGAGCTCCTACGAGCAGTACTTC	CASSVGQSSYEQYF
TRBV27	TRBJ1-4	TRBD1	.	TGTGCCAGCAGTTTAAGAAGGACAGGGGGCTACGAAAAACTGTTTTTT	CASSLRRTGGYEKLFF
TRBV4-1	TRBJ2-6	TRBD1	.	TGCGCCAGCAGCCAAGATGGGCAGGGGGCGGTTGGGGCCAACGTCCTGACTTTC	CASSQDGQGAVGANVLTF
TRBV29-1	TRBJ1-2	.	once	TGCAGCGTTGAAGAGGAAAACAGGCGCTATGGCTACACCTTC	CSVEEENRRYGYTF
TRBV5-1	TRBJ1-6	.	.	TGCGCCAGCAGTAATGGAGGGGTTGGGTCACCCCTCCACTTT	CASSNGGVGSPLHF
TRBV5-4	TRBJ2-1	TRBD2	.	TGTGCCAGCAGCTTGCAACTAGCGGGGGTTAATGAGCAGTTCTTC	CASSLQLAGVNEQFF
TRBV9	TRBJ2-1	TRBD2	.	TGTGCCAGCAGCGCCCTAGCGGGAGGTCTTTGGAATGAGCAGTTCTTC	CASSALAGGLWNEQFF
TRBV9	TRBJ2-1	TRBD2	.	TGTGCCAGCAGCGAGGGACTAGTTGGCTATGAGCAGTTCTTC	CASSEGLVGYEQFF
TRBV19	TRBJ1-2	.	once	TGTGCCAGTAGTATAACAGGGTTCGGCTACACCTTC	CASSITGFGYTF
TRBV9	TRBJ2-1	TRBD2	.	TGTGCCAGCAGCGTAGAAGACGGGAGGTTATACAATGAGCAGTTCTTC	CASSVEDGRLYNEQFF
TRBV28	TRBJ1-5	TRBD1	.	TGTGCCAGCAGTATCCCGACAGGGTCAGGCAATCAGCCCCAGCATTTT	CASSIPTGSGNQPQHF
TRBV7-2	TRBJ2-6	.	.	TGTGCCAGCAGCTTAGCCCCGGGGGCCAACGTCCTGACTTTC	CASSLAPGANVLTF
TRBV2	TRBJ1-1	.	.	TGTGCCAGCACCGGGGGGGGGACTCTGAACACTGAAGCTTTCTTT	CASTGGGTLNTEAFF
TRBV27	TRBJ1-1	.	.	TGTGCCAGCAGTTTATCGGGGGGGCGCACTGAAGCTTTCTTT	CASSLSGGRTEAFF
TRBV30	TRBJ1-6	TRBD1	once	TGTGCCTGGAGTGTATACGGGCGACAGGGGATATTTTCACCCCTCCACTTT	CAWSVYGRQGIFSPLHF
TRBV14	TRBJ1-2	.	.	TGTGCCAGCAGCCAGGGGGGTTCGCGTGGCTACACCTTC	CASSQGGSRGYTF
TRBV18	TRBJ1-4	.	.	TGTGCCAGCTCACCACAATCGGGAAGAACTCCGGGTGGAAAACTGTTTTTT	CASSPQSGRTPGGKLFF
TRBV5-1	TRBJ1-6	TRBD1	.	TGCGCCAGCAGTTCGGGACAGGGTAATTCACCCCTCCACTTT	CASSSGQGNSPLHF
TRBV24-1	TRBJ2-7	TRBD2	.	TGTGCCACCAGTGACGCGACTAGCGGGGGGTTGGAGCAGTACTTC	CATSDATSGGLEQYF
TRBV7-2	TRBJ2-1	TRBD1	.	TGTGCCAGCAGCAAGGACAGGGGTTCCTACAATGAGCAGTTCTTC	CASSKDRGSYNEQFF
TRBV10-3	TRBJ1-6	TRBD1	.	TGTGCCATCAGTGATGGGACAGGGGGCGCGGGATATAATTCACCCCTCCACTTT	CAISDGTGGAGYNSPLHF
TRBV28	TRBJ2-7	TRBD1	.	TGTGCCAGCAGTTCGCAGGGGGCGCGGTTCCACGAGCAGTACTTC	CASSSQGARFHEQYF
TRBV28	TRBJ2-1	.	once	TGTGCCAGCAGTTTACCAGGTCAGGGGCGGGAGTTCTTC	CASSLPGQGREFF
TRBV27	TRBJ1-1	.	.	TGTGCCAGCAGCCCTAGGGGAAAGTACGCTGAAGCTTTCTTT	CASSPRGKYAEAFF
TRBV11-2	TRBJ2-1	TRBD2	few	TGTGCCAGCAGCCACCCCCCCTGGTCTAGCGGGAGTTGGAATGAGCAGTTCTTC	CASSHPPWSSGSWNEQFF
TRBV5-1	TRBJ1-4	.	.	TGCGCCAGCAGACAAAACACAGCAACTAATGAAAAACTGTTTTTT	CASRQNTATNEKLFF
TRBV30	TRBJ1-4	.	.	TGTGCCTGGAGGGCCCCCCCCGGGATAGAGAATGAAAAACTGTTTTTT	CAWRAPPGIENEKLFF
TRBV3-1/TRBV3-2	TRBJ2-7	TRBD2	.	TGTGCCAGCAGCCAAACCTCCTCGGGACTAGTCTTCTTC	CASSQTSSGLVFF
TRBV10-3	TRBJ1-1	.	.	TGTGCCATCAGTGAGTCGATGAGGGAAAAAGCTTTCTTT	CAISESMREKAFF
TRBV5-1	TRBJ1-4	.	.	TGCGCCAGCAGCTTGGAACGGGGGGATGAAAAACTGTTTTTT	CASSLERGDEKLFF
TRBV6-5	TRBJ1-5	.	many	TGTGCCAGCACAGAAGGGTCGGGAAGTGAGCCCCAGCATTTT	CASTEGSGSEPQHF
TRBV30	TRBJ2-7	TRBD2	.	TGTGCCTCCCGGGAGGGGAGGTACGAGCAGTACTTC	CASREGRYEQYF
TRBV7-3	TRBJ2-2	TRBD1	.	TGTGCCAGCAGCTTTGGGACAGGGGGTGTCGGGGAGCTGTTTTTT	CASSFGTGGVGELFF
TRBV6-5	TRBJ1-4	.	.	TGTGCCAGCAGTTCCAGGGGAAGTAATGAAAAACTGTTTTTT	CASSSRGSNEKLFF
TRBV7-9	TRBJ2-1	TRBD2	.	TGTGCCAGCAGAGAGACTAGCGGGAGAAAGAATGAGCAGTTCTTC	CASRETSGRKNEQFF
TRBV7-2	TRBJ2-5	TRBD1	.	TGTGCCAGCAGCTTGGACAGGTCAGGGACCCAGTACTTC	CASSLDRSGTQYF
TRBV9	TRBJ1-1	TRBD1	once	TGTGCCAGCAGCGTGGGGGACAGGGTGAACACTGAAGCTTTCTTT	CASSVGDRVNTEAFF